These T cell receptor beta chains were read from a single sample in a study of cytomegalovirus exposure and HLA in healthy donors. Clones were sequenced by immunoSEQ multiplex PCR, and TCRdb holds only the in-frame ones, with some missing. The repertoire includes tens of thousands of clones, 78% of them detected once, and 8% to 9% sits in the top ten. Input material: PBMCs. The receptors shown here come from a woman aged 40 to 50 in good health and CMV-seropositive. Both conserved end residues are part of each CDR3. The D gene is left open where the match is weak. Size values are once, few and many counts, or a class for expanded clones, and some rows have none.

cdr3_length | d_call | j_call | v_call | clone_size | cdr3_aa | cdr3_nt
17 | - | TRBJ1-1 | TRBV19 | - | CASSIRDYRAMNTEAFF | TGTGCCAGTAGTATAAGGGACTACAGAGCCATGAACACTGAAGCTTTCTTT
15 | TRBD2 | TRBJ2-2 | TRBV11-2 | - | CASSLAGGKAGELFF | TGTGCCAGCAGCTTAGCCGGGGGGAAGGCCGGGGAGCTGTTTTTT
13 | - | TRBJ2-5 | TRBV6-1 | once | CASREGGKETQYF | TGTGCCAGCAGGGAAGGCGGAAAAGAGACCCAGTACTTC
13 | - | TRBJ2-3 | TRBV29-1 | - | CSVEQQFTDTQYF | TGCAGCGTTGAACAACAGTTTACAGATACGCAGTATTTT
16 | TRBD1 | TRBJ2-7 | TRBV11-2 | - | CASSFGTGQGPYEQYF | TGTGCCAGCAGCTTCGGAACGGGACAGGGACCCTACGAGCAGTACTTC
15 | - | TRBJ1-1 | TRBV6-5 | - | CASSSRSFGGTEAFF | TGTGCCAGCAGTTCCCGCTCGTTCGGGGGGACTGAAGCTTTCTTT
15 | - | TRBJ1-2 | TRBV6-1 | - | CASRATHTVLHGYTF | TGTGCCAGCAGAGCTACGCATACAGTTTTACATGGCTACACCTTC
14 | - | TRBJ1-2 | TRBV5-6 | - | CASSLGTAVYGYTF | TGTGCCAGCAGCTTGGGGACAGCAGTCTATGGCTACACCTTC
13 | TRBD1 | TRBJ1-5 | TRBV5-6 | - | CAIGQGRDQPQHF | TGTGCCATCGGACAGGGTAGGGATCAGCCCCAGCATTTT
14 | TRBD1 | TRBJ2-7 | TRBV5-1 | - | CASSVDRESYEQYF | TGCGCCAGCAGCGTAGACAGGGAGTCCTACGAGCAGTACTTC
15 | - | TRBJ1-6 | TRBV30 | few | CAWSTSPAYNSPLHF | TGTGCCTGGAGTACTTCGCCAGCGTATAATTCACCCCTCCACTTT
17 | - | TRBJ2-6 | TRBV6-7 | - | CASTPQLGLAGANVLTF | TGTGCCAGCACCCCCCAATTAGGACTGGCTGGGGCCAACGTCCTGACTTTC
15 | TRBD1 | TRBJ1-2 | TRBV4-2 | - | CASSQGTGANYGYTF | TGTGCCAGCAGCCAAGGGACAGGAGCTAACTATGGCTACACCTTC
15 | TRBD1 | TRBJ1-4 | TRBV25-1 | - | CASSQTGGTNEKLFF | TGTGCCAGCAGCCAAACAGGGGGAACTAATGAAAAACTGTTTTTT
15 | TRBD1 | TRBJ2-7 | TRBV7-3 | - | CASSITGTVSYEQYF | TGTGCCAGCAGCATCACCGGGACAGTCTCCTACGAGCAGTACTTC
15 | - | TRBJ1-4 | TRBV7-9 | - | CSSGSYQGGREKLFF | TGTTCCAGCGGTTCCTATCAGGGAGGACGCGAAAAACTGTTTTTT
14 | TRBD2 | TRBJ2-7 | TRBV5-1 | few | CASSLLAGAYEQYF | TGCGCCAGCAGCCTATTAGCGGGGGCCTACGAGCAGTACTTC
14 | - | TRBJ1-1 | TRBV5-1 | - | CASSLVGGGTEAFF | TGCGCCAGCAGCTTGGTAGGGGGGGGGACTGAAGCTTTCTTT
14 | - | TRBJ2-7 | TRBV28 | - | CASVNVGGSYEQYF | TGTGCCAGCGTCAACGTAGGGGGATCCTACGAGCAGTACTTC
15 | TRBD1 | TRBJ1-1 | TRBV11-2 | - | CASSLRTGANTEAFF | TGTGCCAGCAGCTTACGGACAGGGGCCAACACTGAAGCTTTCTTT